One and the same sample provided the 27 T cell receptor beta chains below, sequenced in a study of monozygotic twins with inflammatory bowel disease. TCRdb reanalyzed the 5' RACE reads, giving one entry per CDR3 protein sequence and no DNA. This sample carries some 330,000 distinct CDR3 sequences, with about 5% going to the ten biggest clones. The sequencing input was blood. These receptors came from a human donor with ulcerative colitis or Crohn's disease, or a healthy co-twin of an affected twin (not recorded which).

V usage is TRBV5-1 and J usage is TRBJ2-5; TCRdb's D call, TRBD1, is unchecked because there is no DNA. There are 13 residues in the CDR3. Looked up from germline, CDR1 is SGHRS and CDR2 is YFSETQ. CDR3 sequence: CASSETGRGTQYF.

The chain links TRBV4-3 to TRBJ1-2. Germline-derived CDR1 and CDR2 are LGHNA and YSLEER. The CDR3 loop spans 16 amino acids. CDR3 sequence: CASSQDSNNPRRGYTF.

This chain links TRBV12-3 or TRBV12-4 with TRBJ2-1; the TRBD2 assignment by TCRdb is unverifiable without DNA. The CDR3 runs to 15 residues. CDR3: CASSPASGGAFEQFF.

CDR3 in amino acids: CASSPRGPEGNEQFF. The chain has TRBV9 and TRBJ2-1. Per the germline V gene, CDR1 is SGDLS and CDR2 is YYNGEE. This CDR3 contains 15 residues.

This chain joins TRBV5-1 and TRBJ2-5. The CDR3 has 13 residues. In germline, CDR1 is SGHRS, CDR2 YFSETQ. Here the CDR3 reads CASSLTSQETQYF.

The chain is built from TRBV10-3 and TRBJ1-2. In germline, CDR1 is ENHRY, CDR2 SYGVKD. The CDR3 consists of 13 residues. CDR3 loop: CAISVDGSYGYTF.

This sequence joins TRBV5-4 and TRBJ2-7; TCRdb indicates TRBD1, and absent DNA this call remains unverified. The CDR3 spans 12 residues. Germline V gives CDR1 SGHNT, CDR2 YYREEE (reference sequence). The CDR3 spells CASNAGDYEQYF.

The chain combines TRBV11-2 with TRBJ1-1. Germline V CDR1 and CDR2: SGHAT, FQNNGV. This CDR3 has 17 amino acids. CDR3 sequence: CASSLLQPRIMNTEAFF.

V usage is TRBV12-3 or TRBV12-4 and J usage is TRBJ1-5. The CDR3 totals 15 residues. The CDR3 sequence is CASRPGSSGNQPQHF.

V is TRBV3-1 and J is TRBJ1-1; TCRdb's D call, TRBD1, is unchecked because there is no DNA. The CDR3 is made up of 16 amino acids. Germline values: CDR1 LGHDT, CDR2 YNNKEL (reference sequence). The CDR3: CASSQRAGHYFTEAFF.

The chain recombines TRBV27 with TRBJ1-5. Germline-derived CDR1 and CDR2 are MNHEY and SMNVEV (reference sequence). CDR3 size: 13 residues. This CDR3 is CASSINGDQPQHF.

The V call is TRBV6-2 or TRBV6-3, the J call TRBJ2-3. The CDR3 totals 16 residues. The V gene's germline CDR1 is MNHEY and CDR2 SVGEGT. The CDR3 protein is CASSYPGLAGTDTQYF.

CDR3 protein: CASRRTTGELFF. The chain links TRBV28 to TRBJ2-2. Germline CDR1 reads MDHEN; CDR2 reads SYDVKM. The CDR3 length is 12 residues.

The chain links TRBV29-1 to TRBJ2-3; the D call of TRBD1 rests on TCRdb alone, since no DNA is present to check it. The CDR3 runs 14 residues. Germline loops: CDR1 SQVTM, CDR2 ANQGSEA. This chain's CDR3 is CSVERGVSTDTQYF.

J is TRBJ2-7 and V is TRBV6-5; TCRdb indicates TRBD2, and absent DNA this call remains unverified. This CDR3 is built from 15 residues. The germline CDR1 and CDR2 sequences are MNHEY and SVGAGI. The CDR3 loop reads CASSYDPSPTFEQYF.

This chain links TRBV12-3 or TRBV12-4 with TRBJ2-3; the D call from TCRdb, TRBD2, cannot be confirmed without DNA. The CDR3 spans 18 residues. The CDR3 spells CASNQPGLAGARIDTQYF.

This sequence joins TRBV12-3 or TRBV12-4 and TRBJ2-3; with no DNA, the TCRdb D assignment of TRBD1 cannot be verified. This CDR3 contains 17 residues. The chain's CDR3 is CASSLFRTGPFTDTQYF.

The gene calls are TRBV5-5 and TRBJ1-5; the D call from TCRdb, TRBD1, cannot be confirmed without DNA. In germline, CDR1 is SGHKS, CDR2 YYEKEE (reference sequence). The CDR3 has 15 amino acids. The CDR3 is CASSLIPGGLQPQHF.

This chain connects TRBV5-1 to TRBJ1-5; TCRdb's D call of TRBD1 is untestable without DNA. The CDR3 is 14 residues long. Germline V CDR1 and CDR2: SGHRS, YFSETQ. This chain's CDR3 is CASSLGQGDQPQHF.

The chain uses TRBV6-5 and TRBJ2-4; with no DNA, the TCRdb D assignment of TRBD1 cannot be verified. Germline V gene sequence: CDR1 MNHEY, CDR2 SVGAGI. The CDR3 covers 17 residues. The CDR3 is CASSYSLTGAAKNIQYF.

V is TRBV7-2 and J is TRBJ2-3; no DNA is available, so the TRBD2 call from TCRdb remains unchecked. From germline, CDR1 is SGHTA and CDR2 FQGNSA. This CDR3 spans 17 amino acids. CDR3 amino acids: CASSAHLLGKGRDTQYF.

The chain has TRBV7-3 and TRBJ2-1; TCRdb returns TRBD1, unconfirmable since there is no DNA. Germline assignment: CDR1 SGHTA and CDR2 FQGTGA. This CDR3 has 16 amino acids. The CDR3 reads CASSPFTGLTYNEQFF.

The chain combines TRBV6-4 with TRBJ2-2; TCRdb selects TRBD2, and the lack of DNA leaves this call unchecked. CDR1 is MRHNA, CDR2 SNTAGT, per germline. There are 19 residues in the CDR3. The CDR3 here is CASSLQTSGGPWGTGELFF.

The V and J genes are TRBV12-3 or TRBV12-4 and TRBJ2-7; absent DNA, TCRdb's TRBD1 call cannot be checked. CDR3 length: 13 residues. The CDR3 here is CASSSPGRDEQYF.

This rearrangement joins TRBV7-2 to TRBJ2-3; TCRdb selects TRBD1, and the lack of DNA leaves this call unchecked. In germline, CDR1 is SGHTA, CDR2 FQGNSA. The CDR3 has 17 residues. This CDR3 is CASSIQSTAPFSDTQYF.

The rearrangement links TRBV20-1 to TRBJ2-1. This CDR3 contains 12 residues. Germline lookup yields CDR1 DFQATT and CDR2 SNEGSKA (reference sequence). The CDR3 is CSARGTYEEQFF.

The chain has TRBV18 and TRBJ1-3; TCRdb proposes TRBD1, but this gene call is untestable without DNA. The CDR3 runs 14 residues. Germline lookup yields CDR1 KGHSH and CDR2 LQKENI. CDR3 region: CASSPGGTGNTIYF.